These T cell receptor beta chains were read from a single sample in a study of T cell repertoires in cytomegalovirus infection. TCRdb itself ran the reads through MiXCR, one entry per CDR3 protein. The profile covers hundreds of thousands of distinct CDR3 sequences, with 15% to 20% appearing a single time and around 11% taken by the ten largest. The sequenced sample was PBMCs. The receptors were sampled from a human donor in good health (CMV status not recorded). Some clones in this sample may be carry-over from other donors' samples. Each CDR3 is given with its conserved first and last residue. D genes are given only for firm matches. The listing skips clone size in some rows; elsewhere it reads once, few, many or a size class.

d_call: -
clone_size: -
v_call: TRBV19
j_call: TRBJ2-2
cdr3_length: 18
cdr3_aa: CASSRSGFGTANTGELFF
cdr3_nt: TGTGCCAGTAGTCGGTCGGGTTTTGGCACCGCGAACACCGGGGAGCTGTTTTTT

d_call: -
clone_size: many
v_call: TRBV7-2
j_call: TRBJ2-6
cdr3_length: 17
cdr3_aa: CASSSRDAFSGANVLTF
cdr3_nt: TGTGCCAGCAGCTCCCGGGACGCATTCTCTGGGGCCAACGTCCTGACTTTC

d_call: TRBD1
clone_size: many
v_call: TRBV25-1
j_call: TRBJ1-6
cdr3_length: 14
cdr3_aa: CASRAQGGTGALHF
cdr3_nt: TGTGCCAGCAGAGCCCAGGGCGGGACAGGGGCCCTCCACTTT

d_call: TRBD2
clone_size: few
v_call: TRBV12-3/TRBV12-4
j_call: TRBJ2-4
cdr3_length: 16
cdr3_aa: CASSVLAGGPQNIQYF
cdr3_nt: TGTGCCAGCAGCGTACTAGCGGGGGGGCCTCAAAACATTCAGTACTTC

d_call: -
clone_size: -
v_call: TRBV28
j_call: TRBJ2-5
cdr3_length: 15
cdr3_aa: CASRSGAGRRETQYF
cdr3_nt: TGTGCCAGCAGGAGTGGGGCAGGGCGGCGAGAGACCCAGTACTTC

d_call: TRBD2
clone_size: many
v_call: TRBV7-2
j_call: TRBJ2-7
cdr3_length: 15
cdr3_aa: CASSYGSGDSYEQYF
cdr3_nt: TGTGCCAGCAGCTACGGGAGCGGGGACTCCTACGAGCAGTACTTC

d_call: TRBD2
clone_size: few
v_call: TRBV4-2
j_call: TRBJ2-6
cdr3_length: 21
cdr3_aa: CASSQDWVASGASGGANVLTF
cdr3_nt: TGTGCCAGCAGCCAAGATTGGGTGGCTAGCGGGGCCTCAGGGGGGGCCAACGTCCTGACTTTC

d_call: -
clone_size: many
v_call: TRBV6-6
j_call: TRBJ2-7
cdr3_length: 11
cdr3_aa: CASTFYDEQYF
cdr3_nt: TGTGCCAGCACCTTCTACGACGAGCAGTACTTC

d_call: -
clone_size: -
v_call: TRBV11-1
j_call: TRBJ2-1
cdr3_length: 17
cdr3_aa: CASSLGGGTSSYNEQFF
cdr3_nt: TGTGCCAGCAGCTTAGGAGGTGGGACCAGCTCCTACAATGAGCAGTTCTTC

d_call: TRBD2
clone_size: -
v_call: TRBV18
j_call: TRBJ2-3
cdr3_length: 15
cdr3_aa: CASSPSGGWTDTQYF
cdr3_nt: TGTGCCAGCTCACCGTCGGGAGGCTGGACAGATACGCAGTATTTT

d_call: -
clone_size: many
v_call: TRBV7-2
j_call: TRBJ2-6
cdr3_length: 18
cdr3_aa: CASSLQRGRLSGANVLTF
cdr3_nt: TGTGCCAGCAGCTTACAGCGAGGACGCCTCTCTGGGGCCAACGTCCTGACTTTC

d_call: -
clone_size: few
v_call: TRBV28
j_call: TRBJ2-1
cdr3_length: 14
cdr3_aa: CASSPGTPNNEQFF
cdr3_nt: TGTGCCAGCAGTCCCGGGACACCAAACAATGAGCAGTTCTTC

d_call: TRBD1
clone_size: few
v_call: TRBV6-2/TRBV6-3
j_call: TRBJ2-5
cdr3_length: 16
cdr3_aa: CASSLSGQAPQETQYF
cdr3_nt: TGTGCCAGCAGTTTATCCGGACAGGCCCCCCAAGAGACCCAGTACTTC

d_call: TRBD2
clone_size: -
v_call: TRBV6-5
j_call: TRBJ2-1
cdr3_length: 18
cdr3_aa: CASSYSSFGSSGGFEQFF
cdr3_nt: TGTGCCAGCAGTTACTCGAGCTTTGGGTCTAGCGGGGGGTTTGAGCAGTTCTTC

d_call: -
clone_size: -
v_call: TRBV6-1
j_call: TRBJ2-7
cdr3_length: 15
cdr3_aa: CASSPSGGLTYEQYF
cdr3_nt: TGTGCCAGCAGTCCCAGTGGGGGGCTGACCTACGAGCAGTACTTC

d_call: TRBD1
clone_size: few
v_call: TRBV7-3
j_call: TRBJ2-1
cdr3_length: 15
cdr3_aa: CASSFDRGNYNEQFF
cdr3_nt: TGTGCCAGCAGCTTCGACAGGGGCAATTACAATGAGCAGTTCTTC

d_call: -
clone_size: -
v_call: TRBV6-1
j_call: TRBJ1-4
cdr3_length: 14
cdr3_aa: CASSLLNNFEKLFF
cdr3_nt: TGTGCCAGCAGCCTACTAAACAATTTTGAAAAACTGTTTTTT

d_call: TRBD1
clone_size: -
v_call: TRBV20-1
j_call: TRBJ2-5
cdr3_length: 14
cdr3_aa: CSASPQGALETQYF
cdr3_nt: TGCAGTGCTAGTCCCCAGGGGGCGCTTGAGACCCAGTACTTC

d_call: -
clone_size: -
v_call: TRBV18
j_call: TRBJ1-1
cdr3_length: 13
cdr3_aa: CASSPNQNTEAFF
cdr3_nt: TGTGCCAGCTCACCAAATCAGAACACTGAAGCTTTCTTT

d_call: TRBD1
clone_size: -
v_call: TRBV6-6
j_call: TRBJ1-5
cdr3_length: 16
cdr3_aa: CASTPVGQGGNQPQHF
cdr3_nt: TGTGCCAGCACACCCGTGGGACAGGGAGGCAATCAGCCCCAGCATTTT